The clone carrying this T cell receptor beta chain was detected a few times. Its matching antigen is unknown. The data were obtained in a study of follicular helper T cells after annual influenza vaccination. Regarding time point: 2014-2015 season, pre-vaccination. ICOS+CD38+ and ICOS-CD38- fractions were sorted from non-naive CD4+CXCR5+PD-1+ cells. The CDR3 spans 15 residues. From germline, CDR1 is SGHDT and CDR2 YYEEEE. Trimming at V came to 5 bases and at J to 9 bases, leaving 9 bases not matched to a gene. General study results and limits: Most later recoveries of Day 7 ICOS+CD38+ clones were ICOS-CD38- cTfh.

The data were produced by immunoSEQ multiplex PCR, yet TCRdb's version contains in-frame clones alone and is incomplete. Here the sample spans thousands of clones, about 88% being singletons. The chain links TRBV5-6 to TRBJ1-6; 9 bases are a match to TRBD1. The sample was CXCR5+ CD38+ circulating T follicular helper cells from blood, taken on the day of influenza vaccination. Indicated subset: circulating Tfh, non-naive CD4+CXCR5+PD-1+ (ICOS+CD38+ or ICOS-CD38-). The sequence was obtained from an adult who received the influenza vaccine. CDR3 DNA sequence: TGTGCCAGCAGTGGTCCGGGACAGGGAATTTCACCCCTCCACTTT. This gives the protein CASSGPGQGISPLHF.